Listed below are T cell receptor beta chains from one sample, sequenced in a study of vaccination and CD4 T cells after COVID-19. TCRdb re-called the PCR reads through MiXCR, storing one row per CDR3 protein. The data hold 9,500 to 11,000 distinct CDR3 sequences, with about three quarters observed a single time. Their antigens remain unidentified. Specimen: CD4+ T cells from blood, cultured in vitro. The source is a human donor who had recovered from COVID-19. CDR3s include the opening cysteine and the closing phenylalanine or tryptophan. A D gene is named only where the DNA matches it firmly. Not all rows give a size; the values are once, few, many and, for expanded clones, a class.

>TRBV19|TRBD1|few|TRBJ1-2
CASNPLVGTGPYGYTF
TGTGCCAGTAATCCCCTGGTGGGGACAGGCCCCTATGGCTACACCTTC
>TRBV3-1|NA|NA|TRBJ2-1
CASRGANEQFF
TGTGCCAGCAGGGGGGCCAATGAGCAGTTCTTC
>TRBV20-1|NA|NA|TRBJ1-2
CSARGGDRANYGYTF
TGCAGTGCTAGAGGCGGGGACCGAGCTAACTATGGCTACACCTTC
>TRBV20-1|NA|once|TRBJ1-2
CSAYRPGDGYTF
TGCAGTGCTTACCGTCCCGGGGATGGCTACACCTTC
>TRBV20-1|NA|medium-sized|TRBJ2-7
CSAPQTVTYEQYF
TGCAGTGCTCCACAGACAGTAACCTACGAGCAGTACTTC
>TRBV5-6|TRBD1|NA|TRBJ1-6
CASNPGGKSNSPLHF
TGTGCCAGCAACCCAGGGGGCAAATCTAATTCACCCCTCCACTTT
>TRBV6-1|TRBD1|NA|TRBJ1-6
CASITTGGSDSPLHF
TGTGCCAGCATTACGACAGGGGGCAGTGATTCACCCCTCCACTTT
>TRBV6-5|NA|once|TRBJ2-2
CASSYLAEAGELFF
TGTGCCAGCAGTTACTTGGCGGAGGCCGGGGAGCTGTTTTTT
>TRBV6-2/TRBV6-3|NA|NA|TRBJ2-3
CASERSTDTQYF
TGTGCCAGTGAACGTAGCACAGATACGCAGTATTTT
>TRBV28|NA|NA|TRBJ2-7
CASSWQGFEQYF
TGTGCCAGCAGTTGGCAGGGCTTCGAGCAGTACTTC
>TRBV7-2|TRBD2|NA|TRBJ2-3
CASSLDGRAITQYF
TGTGCCAGCAGCTTAGACGGGAGGGCCATTACGCAGTATTTT
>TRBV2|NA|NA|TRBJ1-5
CASSEPPGPQHF
TGTGCCAGCAGTGAACCCCCCGGGCCCCAGCATTTT
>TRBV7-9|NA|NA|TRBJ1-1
CASSTHRATNTEAFF
TGTGCCAGCAGCACCCACAGGGCCACGAACACTGAAGCTTTCTTT
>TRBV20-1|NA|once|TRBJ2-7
CSASHRGTSPYEQYF
TGCAGTGCTAGCCATCGCGGGACCTCCCCCTACGAGCAGTACTTC
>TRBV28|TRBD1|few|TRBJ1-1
CASSSRTGRTEAFF
TGTGCCAGCAGTTCTCGGACAGGGAGGACTGAAGCTTTCTTT
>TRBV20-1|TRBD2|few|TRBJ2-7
CSAVSGRALGEQYF
TGCAGTGCTGTAAGCGGGAGGGCCCTCGGCGAGCAGTACTTC
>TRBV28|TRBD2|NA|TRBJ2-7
CASRISGRSRGEQYF
TGTGCCAGCAGAATAAGCGGGAGGTCCCGCGGGGAGCAGTACTTC
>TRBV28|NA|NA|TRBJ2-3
CASTFPNTDTQYF
TGTGCCAGCACTTTCCCTAACACAGATACGCAGTATTTT
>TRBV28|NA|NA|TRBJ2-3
CASSLAGTDTQYF
TGTGCCAGCAGTTTAGCGGGAACAGATACGCAGTATTTT
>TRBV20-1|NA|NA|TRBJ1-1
CSASGGLTEAFF
TGCAGTGCTAGTGGCGGGCTCACTGAAGCTTTCTTT
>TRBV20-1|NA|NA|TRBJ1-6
CSARDRLTLHF
TGCAGTGCTAGAGATCGATTGACCCTCCACTTT
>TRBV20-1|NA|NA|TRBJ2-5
CSAPLRTYQETQYF
TGCAGTGCTCCCCTTCGAACTTACCAAGAGACCCAGTACTTC
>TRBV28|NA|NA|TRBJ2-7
CASSSPGTGSYEQYF
TGTGCCAGCAGTTCCCCCGGGACTGGTTCCTACGAGCAGTACTTC
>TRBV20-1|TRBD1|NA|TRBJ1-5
CSAPGQGPYYSNQPQHF
TGCAGTGCTCCGGGACAGGGGCCTTATTATAGCAATCAGCCCCAGCATTTT
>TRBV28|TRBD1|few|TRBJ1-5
CASSLTGARNQPQHF
TGTGCCAGCAGTTTAACAGGGGCGCGGAATCAGCCCCAGCATTTT
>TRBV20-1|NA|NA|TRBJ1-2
CSAVPTYGYTF
TGCAGTGCCGTACCTACCTATGGCTACACCTTC
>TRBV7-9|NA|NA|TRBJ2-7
CASSADVLGVEQYF
TGTGCCAGCAGCGCCGACGTACTAGGGGTCGAGCAGTACTTC
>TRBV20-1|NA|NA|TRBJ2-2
CSASGTSNTGELFF
TGCAGTGCTAGCGGGACATCGAACACCGGGGAGCTGTTTTTT